The present T cell receptor beta chain was sequenced within a study of blood T cell repertoires in COVID-19. This CDR3 region has 16 residues. The germline V gene has CDR1 MNHNS and CDR2 SASEGT. The ends lost 1 base at V and 5 bases at J; junction bases unmatched: 10. Profiling relied on immunoSEQ multiplex PCR, and the TCRdb table lists in-frame clones only, not all of them. This repertoire shows 150,000 to 200,000 clones, around 80% found once; its top ten account for under 3%. The clonotype originates from a woman aged 55-70 years with acute or convalescent COVID-19. Specimen: peripheral blood. This chain joins TRBV6-1 and TRBJ2-5; 7 positions match TRBD2. In DNA, the CDR3 is TGTGCCAGCAGTGAAGGGACGAGACTAGCTAGGGAGACCCAGTACTTC. This sequence encodes CASSEGTRLARETQYF.